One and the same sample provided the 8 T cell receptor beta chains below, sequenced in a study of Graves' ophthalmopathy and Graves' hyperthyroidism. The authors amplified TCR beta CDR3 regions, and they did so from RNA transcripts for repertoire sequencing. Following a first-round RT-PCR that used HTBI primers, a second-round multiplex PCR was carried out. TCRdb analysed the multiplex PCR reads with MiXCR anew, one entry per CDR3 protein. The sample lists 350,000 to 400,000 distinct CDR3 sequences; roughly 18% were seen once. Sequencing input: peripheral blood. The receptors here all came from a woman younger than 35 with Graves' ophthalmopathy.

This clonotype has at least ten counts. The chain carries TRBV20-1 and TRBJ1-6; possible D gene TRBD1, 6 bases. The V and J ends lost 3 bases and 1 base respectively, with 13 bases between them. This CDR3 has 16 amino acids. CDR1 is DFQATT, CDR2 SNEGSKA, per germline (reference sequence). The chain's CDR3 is CSARTQGQSYNSPLHF. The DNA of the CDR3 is TGCAGTGCTAGGACCCAGGGGCAATCCTATAATTCACCCCTCCACTTT.

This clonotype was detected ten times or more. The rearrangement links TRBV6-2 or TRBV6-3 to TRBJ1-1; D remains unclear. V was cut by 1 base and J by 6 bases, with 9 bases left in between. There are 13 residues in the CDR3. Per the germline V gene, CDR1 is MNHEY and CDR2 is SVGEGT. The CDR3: CASSYFRDSEAFF. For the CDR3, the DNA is TGTGCCAGCAGTTACTTCCGAGATTCTGAAGCTTTCTTT.

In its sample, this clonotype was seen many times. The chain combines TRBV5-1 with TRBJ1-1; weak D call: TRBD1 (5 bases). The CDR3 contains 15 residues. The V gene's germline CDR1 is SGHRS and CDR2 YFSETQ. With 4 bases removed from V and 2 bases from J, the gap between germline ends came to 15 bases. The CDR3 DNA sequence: TGCGCCAGCAGCCCCCTGGGGGGTTCAAACACTGAAGCTTTCTTT. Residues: CASSPLGGSNTEAFF. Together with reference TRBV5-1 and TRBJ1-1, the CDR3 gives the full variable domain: KAGVTQTPRYLIKTRGQQVTLSCSPISGHRSVSWYQQTPGQGLQFLFEYFSETQRNKGNFPGRFSGRQFSNSRSEMNVSTLELGDSALYLCASSPLGGSNTEAFFGQGTRLTVV.

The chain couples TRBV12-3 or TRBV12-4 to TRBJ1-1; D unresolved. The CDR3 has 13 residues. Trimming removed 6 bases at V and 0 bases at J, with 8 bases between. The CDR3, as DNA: TGTGCCAGCAGACAGCAGATGAACACTGAAGCTTTCTTT. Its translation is CASRQQMNTEAFF.

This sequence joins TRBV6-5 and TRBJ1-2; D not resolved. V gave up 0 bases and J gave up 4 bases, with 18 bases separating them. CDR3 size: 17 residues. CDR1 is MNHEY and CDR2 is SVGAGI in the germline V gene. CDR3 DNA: TGTGCCAGCAGTTACTCGAATTTCCAGAAGCGAATCTATGGCTACACCTTC. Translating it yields CASSYSNFQKRIYGYTF.

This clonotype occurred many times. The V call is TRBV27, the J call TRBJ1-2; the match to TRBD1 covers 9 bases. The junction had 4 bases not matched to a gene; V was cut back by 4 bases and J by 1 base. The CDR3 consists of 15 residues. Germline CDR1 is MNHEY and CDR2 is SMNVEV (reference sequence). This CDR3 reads CASSSGQGLNYGYTF. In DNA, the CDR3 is TGTGCCAGCAGTTCGGGACAGGGTCTTAACTATGGCTACACCTTC.

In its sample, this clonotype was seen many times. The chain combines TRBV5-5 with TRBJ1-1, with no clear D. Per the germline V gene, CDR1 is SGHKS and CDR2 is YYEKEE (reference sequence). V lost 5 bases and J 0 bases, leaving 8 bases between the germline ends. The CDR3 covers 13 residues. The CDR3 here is CASRPAVNTEAFF. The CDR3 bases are TGTGCCAGCAGACCCGCGGTGAACACTGAAGCTTTCTTT.

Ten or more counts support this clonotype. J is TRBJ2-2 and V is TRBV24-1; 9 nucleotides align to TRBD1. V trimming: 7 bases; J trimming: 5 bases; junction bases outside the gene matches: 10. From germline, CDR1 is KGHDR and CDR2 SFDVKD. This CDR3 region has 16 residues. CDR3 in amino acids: CATSPRGTGITGELFF. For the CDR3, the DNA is TGTGCCACCAGCCCTCGGGGGACAGGGATAACCGGGGAGCTGTTTTTT.